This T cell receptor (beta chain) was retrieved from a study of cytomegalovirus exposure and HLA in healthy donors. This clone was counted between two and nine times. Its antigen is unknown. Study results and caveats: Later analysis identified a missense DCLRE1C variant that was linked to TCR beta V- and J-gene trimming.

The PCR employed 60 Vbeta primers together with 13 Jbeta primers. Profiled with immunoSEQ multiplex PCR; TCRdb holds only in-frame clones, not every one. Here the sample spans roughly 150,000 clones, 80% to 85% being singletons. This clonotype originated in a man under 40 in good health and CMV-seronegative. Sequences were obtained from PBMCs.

The CDR3 region is CASSLVKGETQYF. The CDR3 nucleotides read TGTGCCAGCAGCTTAGTGAAGGGGGAGACCCAGTACTTC. V gene TRBV7-6 combines with J gene TRBJ2-5; D perhaps matches TRBD1 (5 bases). CDR1 and CDR2 (germline): SGHVS, FNYEAQ. The CDR3 spans 13 residues. V was trimmed by 1 base and J by 5 bases, leaving 8 bases between them.